This TCR beta chain emerged from a study of T cell responses to AZD1222 COVID-19 vaccine. Study as a whole: Analysis merged second doses at about 4 or about 12 weeks.

The J segment lost 4 bases and the V segment lost 0 bases, leaving 5 bases of the junction unmatched. This CDR3 is 15 amino acids long. Germline CDR1 is SGHRS and CDR2 is YFSETQ. Study-wide points: Donors in the cohort were predominantly white British and more often female, and clonal diversity was possibly underestimated. Repertoires were sampled only after the peak T cell response. Reportedly, close to half of spike-specific TCRs are directed against unmutated variant regions.

The data were produced by immunoSEQ multiplex PCR, yet TCRdb's version contains in-frame clones alone and is incomplete. The profile shows about 130,000 clones, roughly 89% of them singletons. A word on this clone: Its antigen is not identified.

The rearrangement links TRBV5-1 to TRBJ2-5, with 8 nucleotides matching TRBD1. The sequenced sample was peripheral blood, obtained on day 0 of AZD1222 vaccination. The source of this sequence is an adult in good health. The chain's CDR3 is CASSLEDRVTETQYF. The CDR3 DNA reads TGCGCCAGCAGCTTGGAGGACAGGGTCACAGAGACCCAGTACTTC.